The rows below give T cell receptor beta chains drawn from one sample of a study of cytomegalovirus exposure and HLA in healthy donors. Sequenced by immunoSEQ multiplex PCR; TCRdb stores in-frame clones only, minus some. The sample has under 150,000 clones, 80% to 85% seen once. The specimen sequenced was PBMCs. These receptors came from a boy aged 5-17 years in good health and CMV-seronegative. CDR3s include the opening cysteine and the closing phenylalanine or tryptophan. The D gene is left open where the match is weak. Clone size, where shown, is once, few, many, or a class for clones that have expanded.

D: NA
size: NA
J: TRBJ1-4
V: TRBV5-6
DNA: TGTGCCAGCAGCTTGGCGCGGGGTCGGAAACTGTTTTTT
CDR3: CASSLARGRKLFF

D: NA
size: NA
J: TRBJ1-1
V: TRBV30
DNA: TGTGCCTGGAGATACAGGGTGAACACTGAAGCTTTCTTT
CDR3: CAWRYRVNTEAFF

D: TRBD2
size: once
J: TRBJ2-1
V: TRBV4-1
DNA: TGCGCCAGCAGCCCGGCGACTAGCGGGTTTACCGAGCAGTTCTTC
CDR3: CASSPATSGFTEQFF

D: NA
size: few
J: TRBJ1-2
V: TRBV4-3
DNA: TGCGCCAGCAGCCAAGAGCGTGATGATGGCTACACCTTC
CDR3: CASSQERDDGYTF

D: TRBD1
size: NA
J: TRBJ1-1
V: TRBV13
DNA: TGTGCCAGCAGCTTAGGCCTAGAGGAAGGGACAGGGTACACTGAAGCTTTCTTT
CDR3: CASSLGLEEGTGYTEAFF

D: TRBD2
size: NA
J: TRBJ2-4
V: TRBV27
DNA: TGTGCCAGCAGTGCCTCCCTAGCGGGAAACATTCAGTACTTC
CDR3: CASSASLAGNIQYF

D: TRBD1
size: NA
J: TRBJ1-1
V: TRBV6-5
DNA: TGTGCCAGCAGCCGACAGGGGCGAAACACTGAAGCTTTCTTT
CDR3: CASSRQGRNTEAFF

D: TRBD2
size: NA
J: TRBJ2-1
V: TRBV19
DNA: TGTGCCAGTAGTATATGGGCGGGGGGCAATGTTGACAATGAGCAGTTCTTC
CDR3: CASSIWAGGNVDNEQFF

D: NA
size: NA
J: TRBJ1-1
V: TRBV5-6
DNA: TGTGCCAGCAGTCCGGGGAACACTGAAGCTTTCTTT
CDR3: CASSPGNTEAFF

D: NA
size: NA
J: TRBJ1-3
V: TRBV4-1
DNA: TGCGCCAGCACGCTCACACAGGGATCGGCCGGGAACACCATATATTTT
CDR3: CASTLTQGSAGNTIYF

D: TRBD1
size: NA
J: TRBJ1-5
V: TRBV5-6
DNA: TGTGCCAGCAGCTTGGGAGGGGACAGGATAAATCAGCCCCAGCATTTT
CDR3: CASSLGGDRINQPQHF

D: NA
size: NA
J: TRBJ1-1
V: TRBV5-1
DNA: TGCGCCAGCAGCTTGGCAGGGCAGGGCACTGAAGCTTTCTTT
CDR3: CASSLAGQGTEAFF

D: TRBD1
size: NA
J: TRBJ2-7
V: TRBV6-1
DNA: TGTGCCAGCAGTAGGGACAGGGGCGGTCTTGGCGAGCAGTACTTC
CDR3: CASSRDRGGLGEQYF

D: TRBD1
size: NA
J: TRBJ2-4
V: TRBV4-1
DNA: TGCGCCAGCAGCCTAGGACAGGGGGCAAACATTCAGTACTTC
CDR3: CASSLGQGANIQYF

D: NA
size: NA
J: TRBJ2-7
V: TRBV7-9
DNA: TGTGCCAGCAGCTTAGGCCCAACAGGAGACTACGAGCAGTACTTC
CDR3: CASSLGPTGDYEQYF

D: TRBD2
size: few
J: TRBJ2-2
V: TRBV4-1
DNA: TGCGCCAGCAGTATGACTAGCGGAAACACCGGGGAGCTGTTTTTT
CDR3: CASSMTSGNTGELFF

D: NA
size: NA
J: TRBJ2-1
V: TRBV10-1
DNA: TGCGCCAGCAGTCTTGGGACTCCCAGTACAGTTTACAATGAGCAGTTCTTC
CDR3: CASSLGTPSTVYNEQFF

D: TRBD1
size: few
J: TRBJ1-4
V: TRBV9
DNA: TGTGCCAGCAGCGCACAGGGGACTAATGAAAAACTGTTTTTT
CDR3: CASSAQGTNEKLFF

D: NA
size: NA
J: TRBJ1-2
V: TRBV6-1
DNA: TGTGCCAGCCACTACTACTATGGCTACACCTTC
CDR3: CASHYYYGYTF

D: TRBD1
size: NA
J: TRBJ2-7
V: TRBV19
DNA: TGTGCCAGTAGTATCGGGACAGGGCCTCCCTACGAGCAGTACTTC
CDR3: CASSIGTGPPYEQYF

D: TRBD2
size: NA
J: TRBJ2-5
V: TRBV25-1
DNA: TGTGCCAGCAGTGAATATAAAGGGACTAGCCAAGAGACCCAGTACTTC
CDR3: CASSEYKGTSQETQYF

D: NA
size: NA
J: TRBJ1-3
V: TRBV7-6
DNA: TGTGCCAGCAGCCAGGGTTGGGGGGACTCTGGAAACACCATATATTTT
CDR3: CASSQGWGDSGNTIYF

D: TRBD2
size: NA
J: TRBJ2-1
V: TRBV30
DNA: TGTGCCTGGAGTCCCGAGCGGGACTCTAATGAGCAGTTCTTC
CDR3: CAWSPERDSNEQFF

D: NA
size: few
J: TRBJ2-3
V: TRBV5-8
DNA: TGTGCCAGCAGCTTGGGCCGGGACACAGATACGCAGTATTTT
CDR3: CASSLGRDTDTQYF

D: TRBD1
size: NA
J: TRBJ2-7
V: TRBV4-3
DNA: TGCGCCAGCAGCCAGGGTCGGGACAGTTTCTACGAGCAGTACTTC
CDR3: CASSQGRDSFYEQYF

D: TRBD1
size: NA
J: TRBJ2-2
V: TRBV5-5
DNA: TGTGCCAGCAGCTTCCGGGACAGGTCCACCGGGGAGCTGTTTTTT
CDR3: CASSFRDRSTGELFF